The sequence of this TCR beta chain was determined in a study of STAT3 mutations in large granular lymphocyte leukemia. Trimming at V came to 0 bases and at J to 2 bases, leaving 6 bases not matched to a gene. The V gene's germline CDR1 is SGHRS and CDR2 YFSETQ. There are 16 residues in the CDR3. As for this clone: No antigen is known for it.

Study-wide findings and caveats: Every T-LGLL patient had at least one immunodominant TCRbeta clonotype.

TCRdb's table, derived via immunoSEQ multiplex PCR, lists solely in-frame clones and lacks some. This sample has approximately 4,100 clones, with roughly 80% found just once. The sequence was obtained from a man aged 35 to 55 with T-cell large granular lymphocyte leukemia. Some clones in this sample may be carry-over from other donors' samples. Specimen: peripheral blood mononuclear cells. The chain employs TRBV5-1 and TRBJ2-7, with TRBD1 matching 9 bases. CDR3 DNA sequence: TGCGCCAGCAGCTTGGGCGGGACAGGGATCGCCTACGAGCAGTACTTC. This sequence encodes CASSLGGTGIAYEQYF.